The 30 T cell receptor beta chains in this list originate from one sample, sequenced in a study of beta chain features in type 1 diabetes. The whole isolated RNA underwent reverse transcription, so sequencing captured expressed TCRB transcripts. The method was immunoSEQ multiplex PCR; TCRdb's version includes in-frame clones alone and lacks a portion of them. The table has hundreds of thousands of clones, about 32% seen once; the top ten hold 0.065%. The sample comprised naive CD4+ T cells from blood. The receptors stem from a man younger than 30 in good health.

The chain uses TRBV18 and TRBJ2-3; 10 positions match TRBD2. From germline, CDR1 is KGHSH and CDR2 LQKENI. CDR3 size: 17 residues. V was pared by 0 bases and J by 6 bases, with 9 bases of the junction left unmatched. DNA of the CDR3: TGTGCCAGCTCACCACCGGCGTCTAGCGGGAGATCCGATACGCAGTATTTT. Amino acids: CASSPPASSGRSDTQYF.

This chain joins TRBV6-6 and TRBJ2-7; 10 nucleotides align to TRBD2. The CDR3 is 13 amino acids. The ends lost 6 bases at V and 3 bases at J; junction bases unmatched: 2. CDR1 is MNHNY, CDR2 SVGAGI, per germline (reference sequence). The CDR3: CASSWTSGYEQYF. CDR3 sequence (DNA): TGTGCCAGCAGCTGGACTAGCGGCTACGAGCAGTACTTC.

The V call is TRBV29-1, the J call TRBJ1-1; the D gene is possibly TRBD1 (6 bases). Germline lookup yields CDR1 SQVTM and CDR2 ANQGSEA. V lost 7 bases, J lost 4 bases, and 16 bases lay in between. The CDR3 totals 13 residues. CDR3 sequence: CSATEARGTEAFF. The CDR3 DNA is TGCAGCGCTACCGAGGCCAGGGGCACTGAAGCTTTCTTT.

This clone has just a few counts. The V call is TRBV2, the J call TRBJ2-1; 7 bases fit TRBD2. This CDR3 spans 14 amino acids. Germline V gene sequence: CDR1 SNHLY, CDR2 FYNNEI. V was pared by 8 bases and J by 3 bases, with 7 bases of the junction left unmatched. The CDR3 nucleotides read TGTGCCAGCGCGGGGGAACGGTTCTACAATGAGCAGTTCTTC. Protein product: CASAGERFYNEQFF.

This clone was found a few times. The chain recombines TRBV30 with TRBJ1-1, with D maybe TRBD1 (5 bases). Germline V CDR1 and CDR2: GTSNPN, SVGIG (reference sequence). The CDR3 spans 19 residues. V was clipped by 3 bases and J by 6 bases, with 32 bases between them. CDR3 sequence reads: CAWSPDLTSWGPPFPEAFF. Here the CDR3 DNA reads TGTGCCTGGAGCCCCGACCTTACGAGTTGGGGCCCCCCGTTTCCTGAAGCTTTCTTT.

V gene TRBV30 combines with J gene TRBJ2-3; D gene unclear. The V end lost 3 bases, the J end lost 1 base, and 20 bases lay between the germline ends. CDR3 length: 17 amino acids. In germline, CDR1 is GTSNPN, CDR2 SVGIG (reference sequence). The CDR3 region is CAWRGFRSPAGTDTQYF. DNA of the CDR3: TGTGCCTGGAGGGGGTTTCGATCACCCGCCGGCACAGATACGCAGTATTTT.

About this clone itself: Germline is not matched at one junction end, which may reflect a read error. This chain links TRBV29-1 with TRBJ2-7, with D unclear. The germline gives CDR1 SQVTM, CDR2 ANQGSEA. This CDR3 is built from 12 residues. CDR3 sequence (DNA): TGCAGCGGTGAATTTGGGTTGGGGGAGCAGTACTTC. Translated: CSGEFGLGEQYF.

The chain has TRBV13 and TRBJ2-3; D gene ambiguous. The germline CDR1 and CDR2 sequences are PRHDT and FYEKMQ (reference sequence). The length of the CDR3 is 12 residues. V was pared by 5 bases and J by 7 bases, with 10 bases between. For the CDR3, the DNA is TGTGCCAGCAGCCCCTCAGTCCATACGCAGTATTTT. Translating gives CASSPSVHTQYF.

The rearrangement joins TRBV30 to TRBJ1-5, with D uncertain. The CDR3 has 13 residues. Trimming pared 3 bases from V and 5 bases from J, leaving 11 bases between. The V gene's germline CDR1 is GTSNPN and CDR2 SVGIG (reference sequence). The CDR3 DNA reads TGTGCCTGGAGGGCCAGCGGCGATCAGCCCCAGCATTTT. It translates to CAWRASGDQPQHF.

This clone was detected a few times. V is TRBV30 and J is TRBJ2-7; 10 bases fit TRBD1. V dropped 0 bases and J dropped 2; count of bases not matched to a gene: 7. Germline V gives CDR1 GTSNPN, CDR2 SVGIG (reference sequence). There are 16 residues in the CDR3. The CDR3 DNA is TGTGCCTGGAGTGTAAAGGGCGGACAGGGGGCCTACGAGCAGTACTTC. Translated: CAWSVKGGQGAYEQYF.

The chain couples TRBV7-9 to TRBJ2-5; 8 bases fit TRBD1. Looked up from germline, CDR1 is SEHNR and CDR2 is FQNEAQ (reference sequence). V shed 5 bases and J 2 bases; nucleotides not matched to a gene: 4. CDR3 length: 14 residues. The CDR3 coding sequence is TGTGCCAGCAGCCTGGGACAGGCACAAGAGACCCAGTACTTC. This encodes CASSLGQAQETQYF.

The gene calls are TRBV2 and TRBJ2-5, with D perhaps TRBD2 (5 bases). Trimming removed 6 bases from V and 5 bases from J, with 10 bases in between. The CDR3 runs 12 residues. The germline CDR1 and CDR2 sequences are SNHLY and FYNNEI. CDR3 sequence (DNA): TGTGCCAGCAGAAGAGGGCAGGAGACCCAGTACTTC. It encodes CASRRGQETQYF.

This clone has just a few counts. This chain connects TRBV18 to TRBJ2-1; D possibly matches TRBD1 or TRBD2 (5 bases each). With 0 bases removed from V and 5 bases from J, the gap between germline ends came to 11 bases. The CDR3 has 15 amino acids. Germline V gene lookup returns CDR1 KGHSH and CDR2 LQKENI. The CDR3 loop reads CASSPPRDRNNEQFF. The CDR3 coding sequence is TGTGCCAGCTCACCACCTAGGGACCGAAACAATGAGCAGTTCTTC.

This rearrangement joins TRBV30 to TRBJ2-1, with TRBD2 matching 16 bases. Germline trimming cut 3 bases from V and 9 bases from J; bases unmatched to any gene: 8. Per germline, CDR1 GTSNPN and CDR2 SVGIG (reference sequence). CDR3 length: 16 residues. Here the CDR3 reads CAWSPPGLAGGTEQFF. The CDR3 DNA follows: TGTGCCTGGAGCCCCCCGGGACTAGCGGGAGGGACTGAGCAGTTCTTC.

This clone was found a few times. This chain uses TRBV5-1 with TRBJ2-7; 8 positions match TRBD1. This CDR3 contains 14 residues. The V and J ends lost 4 bases and 2 bases, in that order; junction bases with no gene match: 5. Germline lookup yields CDR1 SGHRS and CDR2 YFSETQ. In DNA form, the CDR3 reads TGCGCCAGCAGCACGGGACAGGTGGCCTACGAGCAGTACTTC. Encoded protein: CASSTGQVAYEQYF. Full variable domain (missing parts from reference TRBV5-1 and TRBJ2-7): KAGVTQTPRYLIKTRGQQVTLSCSPISGHRSVSWYQQTPGQGLQFLFEYFSETQRNKGNFPGRFSGRQFSNSRSEMNVSTLELGDSALYLCASSTGQVAYEQYFGPGTRLTVT.

This clone turned up a few times. The genes are TRBV18 and TRBJ2-1, with 8 bases that match TRBD1. CDR1 KGHSH and CDR2 LQKENI come from the germline V gene. This CDR3 contains 12 residues. J lost 9 bases, V lost 5 bases, and 3 bases had no gene match. The CDR3 sequence is CASSGQGSEQFF. CDR3 sequence (DNA): TGTGCCAGCTCAGGACAGGGCAGTGAGCAGTTCTTC.

There are a few counts of this clone. V gene TRBV30 combines with J gene TRBJ2-2; D unclear. This CDR3 contains 15 residues. V dropped 0 bases and J dropped 1 base, with 9 bases sitting between them. CDR1 is GTSNPN, CDR2 SVGIG, per germline (reference sequence). The CDR3 spells CAWSVLSGNTGELFF. The CDR3 coding sequence is TGTGCCTGGAGTGTACTCTCAGGGAACACCGGGGAGCTGTTTTTT.

The chain has TRBV29-1 and TRBJ2-1; D unclear. The ends were cut back, 6 bases at V and 9 bases at J, with 12 bases in the middle. Germline CDR1 is SQVTM and CDR2 is ANQGSEA. This CDR3 spans 11 amino acids. The CDR3 protein is CSVAVAAEQFF. The CDR3 coding sequence is TGCAGCGTCGCGGTGGCAGCTGAGCAGTTCTTC.

The chain joins TRBV5-7 to TRBJ2-1; D call uncertain. TRBV5-7 has ORF status, its function being uncertain. The length of the CDR3 is 13 residues. V lost 5 bases and J lost 3, with 9 bases in between. CDR3 in amino acids: CASRRTSYNEQFF. CDR3 coding DNA: TGTGCCAGCAGACGGACGAGCTACAATGAGCAGTTCTTC.

V and J are TRBV6-5 and TRBJ2-1; D is ambiguous. CDR3 length: 16 residues. The V end was cut by 0 bases, the J end by 7 bases, with 16 bases between. CDR1 is MNHEY and CDR2 is SVGAGI in the germline V gene. CDR3 in amino acids: CASSYSAYRGKNEQFF. Here the CDR3 DNA reads TGTGCCAGCAGTTACTCGGCCTATAGAGGAAAGAATGAGCAGTTCTTC.

CDR3 coding DNA: TGTGCCAGCAGCCCCTTTGCGGGAGTAGACAATGAGCAGTTCTTC. It translates to CASSPFAGVDNEQFF. The chain recombines TRBV7-9 with TRBJ2-1; 7 bases match TRBD2. The CDR3 spans 15 residues. With V trimmed by 5 bases and J by 5 bases, 9 bases remained unmatched. The germline gives CDR1 SEHNR, CDR2 FQNEAQ (reference sequence).

This clone was counted between two and nine times. The V call is TRBV7-9, the J call TRBJ2-7, with D possibly matching TRBD2 (7 bases). Germline CDR1 SEHNR, CDR2 FQNEAQ (reference sequence). This CDR3 is built from 14 residues. Trimming cost V 11 bases and J 0 bases, with 17 bases left between them. CDR3 region: CASGEGRSSYEQYF. The CDR3 nucleotides are TGTGCCTCAGGGGAGGGCAGAAGCTCCTACGAGCAGTACTTC.

The chain carries TRBV30 and TRBJ1-1; no definite D call. Germline-derived CDR1 and CDR2 are GTSNPN and SVGIG (reference sequence). Trimming pared 0 bases from V and 4 bases from J, leaving 12 bases between. This CDR3 is 14 amino acids long. CDR3 coding DNA: TGTGCCTGGAGTGTGGTCTTAGCTGGCACTGAAGCTTTCTTT. This encodes CAWSVVLAGTEAFF. The whole variable domain, filled in from reference TRBV30 and TRBJ1-1, reads SQTIHQWPATLVQPVGSPLSLECTVEGTSNPNLYWYRQAAGRGLQLLFYSVGIGQISSEVPQNLSASRPQDRQFILSSKKLLLSDSGFYLCAWSVVLAGTEAFFGQGTRLTVV.

V is TRBV7-2 and J is TRBJ2-1; D perhaps matches TRBD1 (6 bases). Trimming removed 5 bases from V and 3 bases from J, with 8 bases in between. Germline CDR1 SGHTA, CDR2 FQGNSA. The CDR3 runs to 13 residues. CDR3 nucleotide sequence: TGTGCCAGCAGCATGGACAGCTACAATGAGCAGTTCTTC. Amino acids: CASSMDSYNEQFF.

The chain recombines TRBV7-2 with TRBJ2-2; no reliable D call. Germline loops: CDR1 SGHTA, CDR2 FQGNSA. V shed 5 bases and J shed 2 bases, with 6 bases lying between them. CDR3 length: 13 amino acids. CDR3 DNA: TGTGCCAGCAGCGATCGCAACACCGGGGAGCTGTTTTTT. Amino acids: CASSDRNTGELFF.

This clone was seen a few times. The chain links TRBV9 to TRBJ2-1, with TRBD2 matching over 7 bases. Germline lookup yields CDR1 SGDLS and CDR2 YYNGEE. The ends lost 0 bases at V and 6 bases at J; junction bases unmatched: 9. The CDR3 has 16 residues. This CDR3 is CASSVVGGRALNEQFF. DNA of the CDR3: TGTGCCAGCAGCGTAGTGGGTGGGAGGGCCCTCAATGAGCAGTTCTTC. The variable domain in full, with the rest retrieved from reference TRBV9 and TRBJ2-1, is DSGVTQTPKHLITATGQRVTLRCSPRSGDLSVYWYQQSLDQGLQFLIQYYNGEERAKGNILERFSAQQFPDLHSELNLSSLELGDSALYFCASSVVGGRALNEQFFGPGTRLTVL.

This clone has only a few counts. The V call is TRBV5-8, the J call TRBJ2-5; weak D call: TRBD2 (6 bases). V was clipped by 4 bases and J by 2 bases, with 15 bases between them. Per germline, CDR1 SGHTS and CDR2 YDEGEE. This CDR3 is 15 amino acids long. This CDR3 is CASSPGGRVQETQYF. The CDR3 DNA reads TGTGCCAGCAGCCCAGGAGGGCGCGTTCAAGAGACCCAGTACTTC.

J is TRBJ2-6 and V is TRBV25-1; D is unresolved. V was clipped by 8 bases and J by 0 bases, with 5 bases between them. The CDR3 sequence is 13 residues long. Germline lookup yields CDR1 MGHDK and CDR2 SYGVNS. CDR3 DNA sequence: TGTGCCAGCCGCGTCTCTGGGGCCAACGTCCTGACTTTC. Translated: CASRVSGANVLTF.

In nucleotides, the CDR3 is TGTGCCAGCAGCATAGGACAGGCCAATCAGCCCCAGCATTTT. Its translation is CASSIGQANQPQHF. The genes are TRBV7-2 and TRBJ1-5; 7 nucleotides align to TRBD1. This CDR3 spans 14 amino acids. J was trimmed by 3 bases and V by 5 bases; bases with no gene match: 4. CDR1 SGHTA and CDR2 FQGNSA come from the germline V gene.

There are a few counts of this clone. The chain is built from TRBV28 and TRBJ2-7; D is unclear. Germline assignment: CDR1 MDHEN and CDR2 SYDVKM. Between the trimmed V and J ends, which lost 6 bases and 3 bases, there was a span of 18 bases. The CDR3 spans 15 residues. CDR3 in amino acids: CASRAVPENNYEQYF. Written as DNA, the CDR3 is TGTGCCAGCAGAGCTGTCCCCGAGAATAACTACGAGCAGTACTTC.